Detailed here is one T cell receptor (beta chain). Unique molecular identifiers tagged the TCRbeta library. MiXCR, applied by TCRdb to the PCR reads, yields one record per CDR3 protein. The sample has hundreds of thousands of distinct CDR3 sequences; about 30% are singletons. The data are from a study of T-cell reconstitution after alpha-beta-depleted transplantation in children. Here the sequenced sample was PBMCs from the stem cell graft donor, taken from the stem cell graft. The clonotype originates from a human donor who donated a stem cell graft to a child with aplastic anemia.

The CDR3 nucleotides read TGCAGTGCTGGGTATGAGGGGAGCACAGATACGCAGTATTTT. Translating gives CSAGYEGSTDTQYF. The chain uses TRBV20-1 and TRBJ2-3; D is possibly TRBD1 or TRBD2 (5 bases each). Trimming removed 5 bases from V and 0 bases from J, with 12 bases in between. Germline assignment: CDR1 DFQATT and CDR2 SNEGSKA (reference sequence). The CDR3 is 14 amino acids.